This TCR beta chain is from a study of cytomegalovirus exposure and HLA in healthy donors. General study results and limits: An ancestry cluster, one associated with Asian ancestry, reportedly showed fewer N-insertions than the 666-donor mean in a later analysis.

PCR was performed using 60 Vbeta and 13 Jbeta primers. Clones were read by immunoSEQ multiplex PCR, and TCRdb kept only the in-frame ones, dropping some. There are 150,000 to 200,000 clones in the sample; about three quarters occur only once, and 0.65% to 0.85% lies in the top ten. V shed 8 bases and J 4 bases; nucleotides not matched to a gene: 4. Germline loops: CDR1 MNHEY, CDR2 SMNVEV (reference sequence). The CDR3 loop spans 13 amino acids. This clone was detected a few times. Its matching antigen is unknown. The sample consisted of PBMCs. The sequence derives from a female donor in good health and CMV-seronegative. The V call is TRBV27, the J call TRBJ2-5; TRBD2 matches at 10 bases. CDR3: CASGRLAGETQYF. The DNA of the CDR3 is TGTGCCAGCGGCAGACTAGCGGGAGAGACCCAGTACTTC.